Listed below are T cell receptor beta chains from one sample, sequenced in a study of PD-L1 blockade in urothelial cancer. Clones were read by immunoSEQ multiplex PCR, and TCRdb kept only the in-frame ones, dropping some. The sample yields tens of thousands of clones, more than 80% seen once. The sequences come from PBMCs, collected around atezolizumab (anti-PD-L1) treatment. Receptors were obtained from a man in his 70s with urothelial cancer. Each CDR3 is given with its conserved first and last residue. D genes are given only for firm matches. Size tells how often a clone was seen (once, few, many) or the class of an expanded clone, and some rows leave it out.

v_gene: TRBV11-2; d_gene: .; abundance: .; j_gene: TRBJ1-1; CDR3aa: CASSQRGPRIF; CDR3nt: TGTGCCAGCAGCCAGAGAGGGCCACGAATCTTT
v_gene: TRBV5-4; d_gene: TRBD1; abundance: .; j_gene: TRBJ2-3; CDR3aa: CASSNRGSTDTQYF; CDR3nt: TGTGCCAGCAGCAACAGGGGCAGCACAGATACGCAGTATTTT
v_gene: TRBV7-2; d_gene: TRBD1; abundance: .; j_gene: TRBJ2-7; CDR3aa: CASSSQAGGHDSYEQYF; CDR3nt: TGTGCCAGCAGCTCCCAGGCAGGGGGCCATGACTCCTACGAGCAGTACTTC
v_gene: TRBV7-6; d_gene: .; abundance: .; j_gene: TRBJ2-7; CDR3aa: CASSSGWGYEQYF; CDR3nt: TGTGCCAGCAGCTCGGGATGGGGCTACGAGCAGTACTTC
v_gene: TRBV6-5; d_gene: .; abundance: .; j_gene: TRBJ1-1; CDR3aa: CASRSGRGSTEAFF; CDR3nt: TGTGCCAGCAGATCAGGCCGGGGGAGCACTGAAGCTTTCTTT
v_gene: TRBV27; d_gene: .; abundance: .; j_gene: TRBJ2-3; CDR3aa: CASSSTRADTQYF; CDR3nt: TGTGCCAGCAGTTCCACCCGAGCCGATACGCAGTATTTT
v_gene: TRBV30; d_gene: TRBD2; abundance: .; j_gene: TRBJ2-7; CDR3aa: CAWSLGVAGGPREQYF; CDR3nt: TGTGCCTGGAGTCTCGGGGTAGCGGGAGGGCCACGCGAGCAGTACTTC
v_gene: TRBV6-6; d_gene: .; abundance: few; j_gene: TRBJ1-4; CDR3aa: CASSGTLGNEKLFF; CDR3nt: TGTGCCAGCAGTGGGACTCTGGGTAATGAAAAACTGTTTTTT
v_gene: TRBV11-3; d_gene: TRBD1; abundance: .; j_gene: TRBJ2-2; CDR3aa: CASSLGGQGATGELFF; CDR3nt: TGTGCCAGCAGCTTGGGCGGACAGGGGGCTACCGGGGAGCTGTTTTTT
v_gene: TRBV5-1; d_gene: TRBD2; abundance: .; j_gene: TRBJ2-1; CDR3aa: CASSLAGTSSHEQFF; CDR3nt: TGCGCCAGCAGCTTGGCCGGGACTAGCAGCCATGAGCAGTTCTTC
v_gene: TRBV4-3; d_gene: .; abundance: .; j_gene: TRBJ2-1; CDR3aa: CASSRETVPGLTNEQFF; CDR3nt: TGCGCCAGCAGCCGCGAAACCGTTCCGGGACTTACCAATGAGCAGTTCTTC
v_gene: TRBV7-3; d_gene: .; abundance: .; j_gene: TRBJ1-1; CDR3aa: CASSLSAWNTEAFF; CDR3nt: TGTGCCAGCAGCTTATCCGCGTGGAACACTGAAGCTTTCTTT
v_gene: TRBV6-5; d_gene: .; abundance: once; j_gene: TRBJ2-3; CDR3aa: CASSREGPGANTQYF; CDR3nt: TGTGCCAGCAGCCGGGAAGGCCCGGGTGCGAATACGCAGTATTTT
v_gene: TRBV5-6; d_gene: .; abundance: .; j_gene: TRBJ1-1; CDR3aa: CASSLEGLSNTEAFF; CDR3nt: TGTGCCAGCAGCTTGGAGGGGCTCTCGAACACTGAAGCTTTCTTT
v_gene: TRBV5-1; d_gene: TRBD1; abundance: .; j_gene: TRBJ1-1; CDR3aa: CASSFGQENTEAFF; CDR3nt: TGCGCCAGCAGCTTTGGACAGGAGAACACTGAAGCTTTCTTT
v_gene: TRBV18; d_gene: .; abundance: few; j_gene: TRBJ1-1; CDR3aa: CASSLNSVNTEAFF; CDR3nt: TGTGCCAGCTCACTAAATTCAGTGAACACTGAAGCTTTCTTT
v_gene: TRBV5-1; d_gene: TRBD1; abundance: .; j_gene: TRBJ2-3; CDR3aa: CASSGGTGLTDTQYF; CDR3nt: TGCGCCAGCAGCGGGGGGACAGGCCTCACAGATACGCAGTATTTT
v_gene: TRBV4-3; d_gene: .; abundance: .; j_gene: TRBJ2-1; CDR3aa: CASSQAEGIGEQFF; CDR3nt: TGCGCCAGCAGCCAAGCCGAGGGAATTGGGGAGCAGTTCTTC